The next 29 T cell receptor beta chains were all read from a single sample in a study of blood T cell repertoires in COVID-19. The protocol was immunoSEQ multiplex PCR, while the TCRdb copy is restricted to in-frame clones and leaves out a portion. This table holds approximately 50,000 clones, approximately 83% found once. The sequenced material came from peripheral blood. The origin of the receptors is a woman of 80 years or more with acute or convalescent COVID-19.

The chain carries TRBV2 and TRBJ1-5; 9 nucleotides match TRBD1. With 9 bases clipped from V and 6 bases from J, the junction kept 9 bases outside the gene matches. The CDR3 spans 14 residues. Germline values: CDR1 SNHLY, CDR2 FYNNEI. The CDR3: CASSRGQGTQPQHF. For the CDR3, the DNA is TGTGCCAGTAGCCGGGGACAGGGTACTCAGCCCCAGCATTTT.

The chain couples TRBV6-1 to TRBJ1-2, with 10 positions matching TRBD1. With 3 bases clipped from V and 7 bases from J, the junction kept 8 bases outside the gene matches. CDR1 MNHNS and CDR2 SASEGT come from the germline V gene. The CDR3 contains 15 residues. This chain's CDR3 is CASSEVRTGGGGYTF. DNA of the CDR3: TGTGCCAGCAGTGAGGTCCGGACAGGGGGAGGTGGCTACACCTTC.

This clone has a handful of counts. The rearrangement joins TRBV25-1 to TRBJ1-5; D perhaps matches TRBD1 (6 bases). The germline V gene has CDR1 MGHDK and CDR2 SYGVNS. Trimming left V 2 bases short and J 4 bases short, with 9 bases between. This CDR3 comprises 14 residues. The chain's CDR3 is CASSEGTRNQPQHF. The CDR3 region has the DNA TGTGCCAGCAGTGAAGGGACACGAAATCAGCCCCAGCATTTT.

This chain connects TRBV2 to TRBJ1-6; 8 nucleotides match TRBD1. This CDR3 spans 14 amino acids. Germline V gene sequence: CDR1 SNHLY, CDR2 FYNNEI. V lost 10 bases, J lost 0 bases, and 2 bases stayed unmatched. The CDR3, as DNA: TGTGCCACCACAGGGGGCTCCTATAATTCACCCCTCCACTTT. This sequence encodes CATTGGSYNSPLHF.

The J gene is TRBJ1-5, the V gene TRBV15; D unclear. CDR3 length equals 15 residues. Germline V gives CDR1 LNHNV, CDR2 YYDKDF (reference sequence). V was pared by 0 bases and J by 5 bases, with 11 bases between. The CDR3 loop is CATSRDSRSDQPQHF. CDR3 nucleotide sequence: TGTGCCACCAGCAGAGATTCCAGATCCGATCAGCCCCAGCATTTT.

The CDR3 protein is CARHPGTGDSPLHF. Written as DNA, the CDR3 is TGTGCCAGACACCCCGGGACAGGGGATTCACCCCTCCACTTT. This chain links TRBV5-3 with TRBJ1-6; TRBD1 matches at 10 bases. TRBV5-3 is noted as an ORF with a role that remains uncertain. After removal of 7 bases from V and 8 bases from J, the junction contained 6 bases not matched to a gene. This CDR3 contains 14 residues.

CDR3 region: CASSQRGQGQQYF. CDR3 nucleotide sequence: TGTGCCAGCAGCCAAAGGGGACAGGGCCAGCAGTACTTC. The V and J genes are TRBV3-1 (or the pseudogene TRBV3-2) and TRBJ2-7, with 9 bases lining up with TRBD1. J lost 8 bases, V lost 2 bases, and 4 bases had no gene match. Per the germline V gene, CDR1 is LGHDT and CDR2 is YNNKEL (reference sequence). The CDR3 consists of 13 residues.

This chain uses TRBV27 with TRBJ1-2; D might be TRBD1 (6 bases). The CDR3 loop spans 14 amino acids. Looked up from germline, CDR1 is MNHEY and CDR2 is SMNVEV (reference sequence). V dropped 6 bases and J dropped 5 bases, with 16 bases sitting between them. Here the CDR3 DNA reads TGTGCCAGCAGCCCCTACCGGGACACTTATGGCTACACCTTC. Protein: CASSPYRDTYGYTF.

The rearrangement links TRBV20-1 to TRBJ2-1, with D possibly matching TRBD2 (5 bases). Germline lookup yields CDR1 DFQATT and CDR2 SNEGSKA (reference sequence). V was shortened by 3 bases and J by 3 bases, with 12 bases between the two germline ends. CDR3 length: 14 residues. The CDR3 protein is CSASLALNYNEQFF. DNA for the CDR3: TGCAGTGCTAGTCTAGCACTCAACTACAATGAGCAGTTCTTC.

This rearrangement joins TRBV30 to TRBJ1-2; 10 bases are a match to TRBD1. The CDR3 runs to 14 residues. The germline gives CDR1 GTSNPN, CDR2 SVGIG (reference sequence). V lost 2 bases and J lost 2; bases outside the gene matches: 2. In nucleotides, the CDR3 is TGTGCCTGGAGTACGGGACAGGGGAACTATGGCTACACCTTC. Its translation: CAWSTGQGNYGYTF.

The table lists this clone with a few counts. The chain combines TRBV3-1 (or the pseudogene TRBV3-2) with TRBJ1-1, with D unresolved. Germline loops: CDR1 LGHDT, CDR2 YNNKEL (reference sequence). There are 14 residues in the CDR3. V was cut by 4 bases and J by 1 base, with 10 bases left in between. The CDR3: CASSPSGQNTEAFF. The CDR3 nucleotides read TGTGCCAGCAGCCCAAGCGGGCAGAACACTGAAGCTTTCTTT.

This CDR3 reads CASSQRTGQNEQFF. CDR3 DNA: TGCGCCAGCAGCCAAAGGACAGGCCAGAATGAGCAGTTCTTC. The rearrangement joins TRBV5-1 to TRBJ2-1; 7 positions agree with TRBD1. This CDR3 contains 14 residues. In germline, CDR1 is SGHRS, CDR2 YFSETQ. V shed 4 bases, J shed 7 bases, and the junction held 8 bases outside the gene matches.

This chain uses TRBV4-1 with TRBJ1-4; D is ambiguous. The CDR3 has 14 residues. The V gene lost 5 bases and the J gene lost 0 bases, with 7 bases spanning the gap. Looked up from germline, CDR1 is MGHRA and CDR2 is YSYEKL. The CDR3, as DNA: TGCGCCAGCAGCGCCCGGGCAACTAATGAAAAACTGTTTTTT. This encodes CASSARATNEKLFF.

The chain employs TRBV18 and TRBJ2-3; 8 bases fit TRBD1. From germline, CDR1 is KGHSH and CDR2 LQKENI. The CDR3 consists of 15 residues. Trimming removed 6 bases from V and 2 bases from J; junction bases left unmatched: 7. The CDR3 DNA reads as TGTGCCAGCTCGAATCAGGGGGCTAACACAGATACGCAGTATTTT. This gives the protein CASSNQGANTDTQYF.

The genes are TRBV15 and TRBJ1-3; no clear D. Looked up from germline, CDR1 is LNHNV and CDR2 is YYDKDF (reference sequence). The ends were cut back, 0 bases at V and 5 bases at J, with 14 bases in the middle. There are 16 residues in the CDR3. The CDR3 spells CATSRDAASFRNTIYF. Here the CDR3 DNA reads TGTGCCACCAGCAGAGATGCGGCTTCTTTTAGAAACACCATATATTTT.

The chain employs TRBV5-1 and TRBJ2-7; no clear D. The germline V and J ends were trimmed by 3 bases and 6 bases, with 16 bases remaining between them. Germline CDR1 SGHRS, CDR2 YFSETQ. The CDR3 contains 14 residues. The CDR3 is CASSSESRIGEQYF. CDR3 nucleotides: TGCGCCAGCAGCTCCGAATCCAGGATCGGCGAGCAGTACTTC.

A single count supports this clone. This chain links TRBV29-1 with TRBJ1-1; tentative D call: TRBD1 (5 bases). This CDR3 has 12 amino acids. Trimming shortened V by 4 bases and J by 3 bases, and 9 bases separated the two germline ends. The germline CDR1 and CDR2 sequences are SQVTM and ANQGSEA. CDR3 in amino acids: CSVARGDTEAFF. CDR3 DNA: TGCAGCGTTGCCCGGGGGGACACTGAAGCTTTCTTT.

The gene calls are TRBV2 and TRBJ1-2; 10 positions match TRBD1. V lost 6 bases to trimming and J lost 5 bases; unmatched junction nucleotides: 6. This CDR3 comprises 14 residues. Germline V lookup: CDR1 SNHLY, CDR2 FYNNEI. The CDR3 sequence is CASSATGGLYGYTF. DNA for the CDR3: TGTGCCAGCAGCGCGACAGGGGGCCTGTATGGCTACACCTTC.

The V gene is TRBV7-8, the J gene TRBJ2-3; D possibly corresponds to TRBD2 (6 bases). The CDR3 is 14 amino acids. V lost 5 bases to trimming and J lost 2 bases, with 11 bases between them. Germline CDR1 and CDR2: SGHVS and FQNEAQ. This CDR3 is CASSPLATTDTQYF. DNA for the CDR3: TGTGCCAGCAGCCCTCTAGCGACCACAGATACGCAGTATTTT.

This chain joins TRBV9 and TRBJ2-7; tentative D call: TRBD2 (6 bases). The CDR3 consists of 15 residues. CDR1 SGDLS and CDR2 YYNGEE come from the germline V gene. V was cut by 5 bases and J by 1 base, with 16 bases left in between. The CDR3 DNA reads as TGTGCCAGCAGTCGCGGGACCGCTCCTTCCTACGAGCAGTACTTC. Translated, it gives CASSRGTAPSYEQYF.

The CDR3 here is CASSYTGESQYF. CDR3 nucleotide sequence: TGTGCCAGCAGCTATACAGGGGAGAGTCAGTACTTC. This chain joins TRBV7-9 and TRBJ2-4, with 7 bases fitting TRBD1. Germline lookup yields CDR1 SEHNR and CDR2 FQNEAQ (reference sequence). V lost 4 bases to trimming and J lost 12 bases; unmatched junction nucleotides: 6. This CDR3 comprises 12 residues.

CDR3 loop: CASSETSYNSPLHF. The CDR3 bases are TGTGCCAGCAGTGAAACAAGCTATAATTCACCCCTCCACTTT. The chain links TRBV25-1 to TRBJ1-6; D gene uncertain. Trimming pared 2 bases from V and 3 bases from J, leaving 5 bases between. The CDR3 is 14 residues long. Per the germline V gene, CDR1 is MGHDK and CDR2 is SYGVNS. The full variable domain, its missing parts supplied by reference TRBV25-1 and TRBJ1-6, is EADIYQTPRYLVIGTGKKITLECSQTMGHDKMYWYQQDPGMELHLIHYSYGVNSTEKGDLSSESTVSRIRTEHFPLTLESARPSHTSQYLCASSETSYNSPLHFGNGTRLTVT.

This rearrangement joins TRBV7-2 to TRBJ2-5; 11 bases match TRBD2. Germline V gene sequence: CDR1 SGHTA, CDR2 FQGNSA. This CDR3 contains 14 residues. J gave up 4 bases and V 2 bases, and 0 bases lay outside the gene matches. As DNA, the CDR3 is TGTGCCAGCAGCTTACTAGCGGGGGGAGAGACCCAGTACTTC. Protein: CASSLLAGGETQYF.

CDR3 sequence: CASSGRDYEQYF. The CDR3 region has the DNA TGTGCCAGTAGTGGCAGGGACTACGAGCAGTACTTC. This chain links TRBV19 with TRBJ2-7, with D perhaps matching TRBD1 (5 bases). Trimming removed 5 bases from V and 3 bases from J, with 8 bases in between. The CDR3 is 12 amino acids. Germline values: CDR1 LNHDA, CDR2 SQIVND (reference sequence).

The V call is TRBV19, the J call TRBJ1-1; no reliable D call. V shed 3 bases and J shed 1 base, with 9 bases lying between them. The V gene's germline CDR1 is LNHDA and CDR2 SQIVND (reference sequence). This CDR3 spans 14 amino acids. The CDR3 loop is CASSIIVENTEAFF. The CDR3 DNA sequence: TGTGCCAGTAGTATTATAGTCGAGAACACTGAAGCTTTCTTT. The variable domain in full, completed from reference TRBV19 and TRBJ1-1, reads DGGITQSPKYLFRKEGQNVTLSCEQNLNHDAMYWYRQDPGQGLRLIYYSQIVNDFQKGDIAEGYSVSREKKESFPLTVTSAQKNPTAFYLCASSIIVENTEAFFGQGTRLTVV.

This chain connects TRBV4-1 to TRBJ1-4, with 7 positions matching TRBD1. Germline lookup yields CDR1 MGHRA and CDR2 YSYEKL. The J segment lost 4 bases and the V segment lost 0 bases, leaving 5 bases of the junction unmatched. This CDR3 has 16 amino acids. The CDR3 loop reads CASSQDRDSFNEKLFF. Here the CDR3 DNA reads TGCGCCAGCAGCCAAGATCGGGACAGCTTTAATGAAAAACTGTTTTTT.

The chain is built from TRBV18 and TRBJ1-1; the match to TRBD1 covers 9 bases. The J segment lost 2 bases and the V segment lost 3 bases, leaving 10 bases of the junction unmatched. This CDR3 is built from 17 residues. Germline-derived CDR1 and CDR2 are KGHSH and LQKENI. The CDR3 is CASSPGQGNSRNTEAFF. CDR3 sequence (DNA): TGTGCCAGCTCACCGGGACAGGGTAATAGTAGAAACACTGAAGCTTTCTTT.

V usage is TRBV6-5 and J usage is TRBJ1-4; weak D call: TRBD1 (5 bases). The V gene's germline CDR1 is MNHEY and CDR2 SVGAGI. Trimming cost V 2 bases and J 8 bases, with 12 bases left between them. The CDR3 runs 14 residues. The DNA of the CDR3 is TGTGCCAGCAGTTACGTCAGGGATGGCGAAAAACTGTTTTTT. Amino acid sequence: CASSYVRDGEKLFF.

The chain employs TRBV11-2 and TRBJ2-1, with 7 bases that match TRBD2. The V gene end was trimmed by 5 bases and the J gene end by 6 bases; junction bases not matched to a gene: 13. Per germline, CDR1 SGHAT and CDR2 FQNNGV. This CDR3 is 16 amino acids long. This CDR3 is CASSPLAGVSFNEQFF. As DNA, the CDR3 is TGTGCCAGCAGCCCCTTAGCGGGTGTCAGTTTCAATGAGCAGTTCTTC.